This T cell receptor (beta chain) was found in a study of blood T cells in healthy people across ages. The germline V gene encodes CDR1 SGHNT and CDR2 YYREEE (reference sequence). CDR3 length equals 18 residues. Between the trimmed V and J ends, which lost 4 bases and 2 bases, there was a span of 19 bases. Primed by a sample-barcoded 5' primer and a J-beta primer mix, a second PCR proceeded for roughly 6 to 12 cycles. TCRdb re-analysed the 5' RACE reads in MiXCR, keeping a single row per CDR3 protein. The sample has approximately 940,000 distinct CDR3 sequences, about 44% seen once. The donors, aged roughly 6 to 95, were healthy Caucasians from Russia.

The V gene is TRBV5-4, the J gene TRBJ1-6; D is unresolved. This receptor was identified in a man aged 30 to 39 in good health. Sequencing was carried out using blood. Here the CDR3 reads CASSQTMGVTAYNSPLHF. The CDR3 DNA reads TGTGCCAGCAGCCAAACGATGGGAGTCACTGCCTATAATTCACCCCTCCACTTT.